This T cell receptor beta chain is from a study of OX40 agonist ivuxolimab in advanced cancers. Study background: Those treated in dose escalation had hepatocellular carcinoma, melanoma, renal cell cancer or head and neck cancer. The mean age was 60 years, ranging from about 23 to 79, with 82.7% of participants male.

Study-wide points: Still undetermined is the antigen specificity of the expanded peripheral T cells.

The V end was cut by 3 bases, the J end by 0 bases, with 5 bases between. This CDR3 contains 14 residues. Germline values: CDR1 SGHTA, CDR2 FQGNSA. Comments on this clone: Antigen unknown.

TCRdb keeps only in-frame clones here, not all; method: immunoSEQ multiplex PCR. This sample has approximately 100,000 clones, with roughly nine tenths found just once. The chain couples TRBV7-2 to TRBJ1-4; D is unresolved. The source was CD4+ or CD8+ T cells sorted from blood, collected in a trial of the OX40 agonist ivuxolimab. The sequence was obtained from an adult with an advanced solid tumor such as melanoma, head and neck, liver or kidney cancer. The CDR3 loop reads CASSLWATNEKLFF. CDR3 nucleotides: TGTGCCAGCAGCTTGTGGGCAACTAATGAAAAACTGTTTTTT.